This T cell receptor (beta chain) was retrieved from a study of cytomegalovirus exposure and HLA in healthy donors (dated by TCRdb to 2016 to 2017). About the study as a whole: An earlier analysis of about 560 of the donors reported 250 to 300 Gb of sequence data and some 110 million unique TCR beta sequences obtained from about 200 million T cells. Among around 400 genotyped donors of the cohort, an average of about 240,000 unique TCR beta nucleotide sequences was sequenced per donor, of which 15% to 20% were non-productive. Typing coverage varied by locus: about 620-640 donors for A, B, C, DRB1 and DQB1; more than 500 for DQA1; some 610 for DPA1; roughly 470 for DPB1. In a later genetic analysis, genome-wide SNP genotypes for about three fifths of the roughly 670 donors were used, and that subset was treated as a discovery cohort. HLA typing included class I and class II loci at four-digit resolution. Donor age, sex, ethnicity and CMV serostatus were compiled alongside the repertoire data. All discovery cohort repertoires had been generated on a single sequencing platform. A later analysis re-examined previously published TCR beta repertoires from about 700 donors and added high-resolution HLA genotyping to investigate patterns of TCR occurrence. Using immunosequencing, the study profiled T cell repertoires from 666 subjects and related those repertoires to cytomegalovirus serostatus. An early release covering 500 to 750 HLA-typed donors comprised roughly 300 gigabases of sequencing data and roughly 86 million unique TCR sequences. Roughly five DR-DQ haplotypes were handled as single units for association and clustering because linkage in the cohort was strong. The study combined high-throughput TCR immunosequencing, statistical association of individual TCRs with disease status, and machine learning to predict cytomegalovirus infection status. Among the approximately 430 genotyped donors, 81% belonged to the genetic ancestry cluster associated with self-reported Caucasian donors. Besides the first cohort of approximately 710 subjects, a separate validation cohort made up of roughly 130 different subjects was used. Rather than drawing on any new phenotypic data, the later analysis identified candidate immune exposures from TCR beta sequences and the way those sequences occurred across donors. An earlier analysis of 587 of the donors used high-throughput TCR beta sequencing to judge whether each TCR beta V gene segment behaved as functional or pseudogenic. The study aimed to test whether signatures of past pathogen exposure could be identified by cataloging public T cell receptors. Points the paper makes about the study in general: In a later analysis, HLA-associated TCR beta chains showed more clonal expansion and lower generation probabilities than non-associated chains that were equally common. According to a later analysis, parvovirus B19, influenza, CMV and Epstein-Barr virus appeared linked to several top co-occurrence clusters. According to a later analysis, most CMV-associated TCR beta chains appeared to be HLA-restricted, and the HLA associations seemed to be driven largely by CMV exposure. Because counts were too low, about 17 rarely observed V segments, including chromosome 9 orphons, were excluded from the earlier analysis of some 590 of the donors. When HLA alleles, especially DR and DQ, strongly co-occurred, attributing TCR associations to individual alleles was difficult. In a later analysis, TCR association rates were found to vary across HLA loci, with the most associated TCRs seen for DRB1 alleles and the fewest for HLA-C alleles. Correlated functional status among segregating V segments might be attributable to linkage disequilibrium, but an unknown experimental factor could not be ruled out. In both the original and validation cohorts, the classifier was reported to diagnose cytomegalovirus status with high specificity and sensitivity. The sequencing pipeline was judged likely to have produced a cluster of highly shared sequence variants as a technical artifact. A further reported finding was that TCR beta sequences accurately predicted the HLA-A and HLA-B alleles for most subjects in the first cohort. In vitro tests confirmed that a few of the cytomegalovirus-associated TCR beta chains recognize cytomegalovirus antigens. In a later genetic analysis, a missense DCLRE1C variant was associated with V-gene and J-gene trimming of TCR beta chains, and the association was replicated in an independent cohort. At a false discovery rate of 0.05, a later analysis linked about 17,000 TCR beta sequences to specific HLA alleles. In this cohort, only TCR beta chains were sequenced, and detectable features were limited by the absence of alpha or paired-chain data. Some IMGT-functional V segments, including TRBV6-2 and TRBV6-3, could not be distinguished by the 87-base-pair reads and were therefore excluded. Because HLA typing was missing for some donors at each locus, association tests included only the typed subset. In an earlier analysis of 450 to 750 of the donors, most TCR beta V segments appeared in productive rearrangements about 87% or about 30% of the time, broadly matching IMGT annotations. Immune exposure information for the cohort was limited to CMV serostatus. According to the authors, the approach could potentially be generalized to other disease states and immunological phenotypes. Compared with the 666-donor mean, donors in an Asian-associated ancestry cluster had fewer N-insertions in productive TCRs, according to a later genetic analysis. The presence/absence analyses assumed that sequencing depth was roughly uniform across donors, and that assumption may not be true. A total of around 150 TCR beta chains were listed by the study as associated with cytomegalovirus. While some public TCRs were present in many individuals, most TCR sequences turned up only very rarely across donors.

The cohort comprised under 700 healthy bone marrow donors. At the time of sampling, every cohort member was nominally healthy, though immune exposures that went unrecorded were likely present. The donor was CMV seronegative and was included in the group of hundreds of seronegative cohort members. Each donor provided a peripheral blood sample, and peripheral blood mononuclear cells were used for TCR beta sequencing. The Qiagen DNeasy Blood Extraction Kit was used to extract genomic DNA from the blood cell samples. Receptors were amplified or captured by the immunoSEQ multiplex PCR assay. For the multiplex PCR, a mixture combining 60 forward primers for TCR Vbeta segments and 13 reverse primers for TCR Jbeta segments was used. The CDR3 region of rearranged TCR beta genes was amplified from genomic DNA by a multiplex PCR assay. Amplified TCR beta libraries were sequenced as 87-base-pair reads on the Illumina HiSeq System. In the paper's pipeline: A later analysis tallied some 79 million unique TCR beta chains across the 550 to 850 repertoires, and approximately 11 million of those chains were shared by two or more donors. Raw reads were error-corrected and collapsed into unique sequences by a nearest-neighbor algorithm in which closely related sequences were merged to remove PCR and sequencing errors. To assign V, D and J gene segments, CDR3 sequences were aligned to IMGT reference sequences. For a sequence to be retained, a match of at least six nucleotides was required to both a V gene segment and a J gene segment. A rearrangement counted as productive if the CDR3 had no stop codons and remained in frame with V and J, and every other rearrangement counted as non-productive. Following IMGT convention, CDR3 was defined as the stretch from the second conserved V-encoded cysteine up to the conserved J-encoded phenylalanine. The earlier analysis of some 580 of the donors excluded any sequence lacking an unambiguous match to a single V gene segment. An earlier analysis of 587 of the donors called V segments functional above 56.7% productive rearrangements and segregating when the between-donor standard deviation exceeded 5%. A statistical classification framework was built to diagnose cytomegalovirus status from the catalog of TCR beta chain sequences. A later analysis assigned V and J genes by comparing TCR nucleotide sequences with IMGT/GENE-DB human TR gene sequences. Using the TCRdist pipeline, a later analysis assigned CDR3 sequences along with most-parsimonious VDJ recombination scenarios. A later analysis defined each TCR beta chain by its CDR3 amino acid sequence plus V-gene family, and excluded reads lacking a unique V-gene family. In a later analysis, approximately 640 highly shared, low-generation-probability nucleotide sequences were removed to address suspected cross-contamination and a sequencing artifact. In a later analysis, a clonal expansion index was calculated for each public chain from normalized within-repertoire ranks of inferred template counts. In a later analysis, generation probabilities were computed using a VDJ recombination model fitted to out-of-frame rearrangements, and the results were checked against IGoR. In a later analysis, hypergeometric tests were used to score TCR-TCR, TCR-HLA and TCR-CMV co-occurrence, with a repertoire-size bias correction applied to TCR pairs. To estimate false discovery rates, a later analysis permuted the HLA or CMV assignments 20 times. In a later analysis, co-occurring TCRs were grouped using DBSCAN, with TCRdist sequence similarity added in when clustering inside HLA-allele-positive subsets. For co-occurrence clustering, repertoires with fewer than 30,000 or more than 120,000 public chains were excluded, along with five repertoires with anomalous nucleotide sharing. The table was pulled from immuneACCESS by TCRdb, which kept in-frame rearrangements only. Such tables lose some clones; where checked, under half of the loss comes from unresolved V genes, and the rest has no known cause. For V, J and clone size, that table is used; D and trimming come from the DNA. For this sample there are some 170,000 clones; around three quarters appear just once. Together, the top ten hold 2.1% of the sample.

A remark on this clone: The clone's antigen remains unknown. The input lacks base qualities; no much larger clone sits a single base away.

V gives up 6 bases and J gives up 3 bases, and the segment between their germline ends measures 15 bases. CDR1 and CDR2 are drawn from the germline V gene: MDHEN, SYDVKM. The CDR3 has 14 amino acids, counting the end cysteine and phenylalanine. CDR3 DNA only is kept here, 42 bases in frame from base 1. Material for sequencing was PBMCs. The chain was built from TRBV28 and TRBJ2-7; confidence is insufficient to name the D gene. The TCR was taken from a man aged 40-50 years in good health and CMV-seronegative. The nucleotide sequence reads TGTGCCAGCAGGTACAGTCCCCTATACTACGAGCAGTACTTC. The resulting protein is CASRYSPLYYEQYF.